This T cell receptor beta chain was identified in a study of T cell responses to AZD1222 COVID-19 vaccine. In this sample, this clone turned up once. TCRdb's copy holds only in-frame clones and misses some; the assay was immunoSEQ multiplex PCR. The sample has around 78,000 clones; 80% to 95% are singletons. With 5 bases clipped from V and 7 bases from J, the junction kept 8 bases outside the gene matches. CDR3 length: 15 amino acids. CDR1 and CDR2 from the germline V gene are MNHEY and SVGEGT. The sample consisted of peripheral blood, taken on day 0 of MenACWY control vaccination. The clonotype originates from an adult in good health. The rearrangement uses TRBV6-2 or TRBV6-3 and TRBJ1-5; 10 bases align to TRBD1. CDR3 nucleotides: TGTGCCAGCAGTACGGGACAGGGGAGGGAACAGCCCCAGCATTTT. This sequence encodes CASSTGQGREQPQHF.